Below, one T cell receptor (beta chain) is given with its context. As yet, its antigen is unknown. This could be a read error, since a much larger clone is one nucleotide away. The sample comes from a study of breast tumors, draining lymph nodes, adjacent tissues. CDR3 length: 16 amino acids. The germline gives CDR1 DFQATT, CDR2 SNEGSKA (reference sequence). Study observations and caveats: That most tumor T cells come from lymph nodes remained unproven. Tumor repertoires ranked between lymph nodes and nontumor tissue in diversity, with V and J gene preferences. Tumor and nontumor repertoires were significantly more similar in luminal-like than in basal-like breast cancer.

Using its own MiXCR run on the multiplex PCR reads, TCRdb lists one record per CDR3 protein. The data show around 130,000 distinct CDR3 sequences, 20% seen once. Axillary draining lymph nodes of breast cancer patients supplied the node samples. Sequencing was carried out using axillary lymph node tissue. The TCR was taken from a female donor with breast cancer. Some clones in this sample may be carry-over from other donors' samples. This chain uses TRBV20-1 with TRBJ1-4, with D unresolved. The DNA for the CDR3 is TGCAGTGCTAGTTACATGGAGGCTTCAACTAATGAAAAACTGCTTTTT. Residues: CSASYMEASTNEKLLF.